The text below deals with one T cell receptor beta chain. Its target is unknown. These data are taken from a study of T-cell reconstitution after alpha-beta-depleted transplantation in children. Study-wide findings and caveats: The authors attributed T-cell counts and diversity one year after transplant mostly to newly produced T cells. Several hundred expanded graft clones reportedly were the source of alpha-beta T cells about two months after transplant.

Germline CDR1 is SNHLY and CDR2 is FYNNEI. The CDR3 sequence is 15 residues long. Losses at the gene ends were 6 bases for V and 5 bases for J; bases not matched to a gene: 12. A TCRbeta library incorporating unique molecular identifiers was prepared. TCRdb used MiXCR to reprocess the PCR reads, holding one entry per CDR3 protein. In the table there are 440,000 or so distinct CDR3 sequences, roughly 43% of which are singletons. The gene calls are TRBV2 and TRBJ2-5; 7 bases line up with TRBD2. This sequence was found in a girl aged 2-10 years with aplastic anemia, due to receive a stem cell transplant. The source material was PBMCs, sampled before TCRalphabeta/CD19-depleted stem cell transplant. For the CDR3, the DNA is TGTGCCAGCAGGGCTCTGCTAGCGGTCGGTGAGACCCAGTACTTC. Its translation: CASRALLAVGETQYF.